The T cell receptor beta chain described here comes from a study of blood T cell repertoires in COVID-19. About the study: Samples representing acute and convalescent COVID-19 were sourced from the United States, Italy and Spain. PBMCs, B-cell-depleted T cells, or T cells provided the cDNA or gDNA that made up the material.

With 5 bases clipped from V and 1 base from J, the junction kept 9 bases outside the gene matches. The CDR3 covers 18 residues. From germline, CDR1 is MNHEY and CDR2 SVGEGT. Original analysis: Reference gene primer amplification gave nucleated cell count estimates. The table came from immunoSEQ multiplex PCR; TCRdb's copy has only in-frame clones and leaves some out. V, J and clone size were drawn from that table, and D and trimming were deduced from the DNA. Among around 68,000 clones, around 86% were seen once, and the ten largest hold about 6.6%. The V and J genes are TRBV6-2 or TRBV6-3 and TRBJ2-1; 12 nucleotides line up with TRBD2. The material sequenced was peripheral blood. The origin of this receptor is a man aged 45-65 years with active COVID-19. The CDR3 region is CASSRLASGRASYNEQFF. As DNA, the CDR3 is TGTGCCAGCAGTAGGCTGGCTAGCGGGAGGGCATCCTACAATGAGCAGTTCTTC.